This TCR beta chain was documented in a study of early T cells in non-severe SARS-CoV-2 infection (dated by TCRdb to the early 2020s). About the full investigation: Because TCR sequencing was done on bulk RNA from unsorted whole blood, the alpha and beta chains could not be paired.

A case-control design nested within a healthcare worker cohort in London, UK, was used, with weekly nasopharyngeal swab PCR tests and blood sampling performed. Healthcare workers were recruited between 23 and 31 March 2020, during the week of the UK lockdown, and were followed weekly for up to about 16 weeks. Library preparation was by 5' RACE. These reads were obtained on a NextSeq 500. Unique molecular identifiers were attached to individual cDNA molecules in the TCR library protocol so that sequencing error and PCR bias could be corrected. Both TCR alpha and beta chains were sequenced, and tight co-correlation was observed between alpha and beta sequence abundances in each sample. Processing in the source paper ran as follows. Decombinator V4 was used to annotate the V gene, J gene and CDR3 of the TCR sequences. TCRs were defined as expanded if a significant change between any two time points was detected under a Poisson model with p below 0.0001. Abundances of TCRs were expressed as counts per million after normalisation to the total number of TCRs sequenced in each sample. TRAV1-2 paired with TRAJ12, TRAJ20 or TRAJ33 defined MAIT TCRs, while TRAV10 paired with TRAJ18 defined iNKT TCRs. VDJdb, accessed 1 November 2021, was searched for CMV, EBV and SARS-CoV-2 annotated TCRs, with TCRs annotated for multiple antigens excluded. TCRdb trimmed public reads at Q25 via fastp, called clones via MiXCR and kept in-frame beta chains. Under each unique CDR3 protein, matching rows form one entry showing the most common genes and DNA. The V and J calls, along with clone size, are taken from TCRdb and not from the paper's own processing. The sample yields roughly 20,000 distinct CDR3 sequences; about 4.9% were counted once. Under 6% of the sample belongs to the ten largest clones.

This clonotype showed up many times. Its antigen is not yet known. Base qualities are not at hand, and no much larger clone is one base apart. Paper-wide results and their limitations: VDJdb matching was skewed toward anti-spike CD8 responses and likely underestimated virus-specific expansions, missing private and CD4 specificities.

From V the trimming removes 7 bases and from J it removes 1 base, while the gene matches leave 3 bases of the junction unaccounted for. The CDR3 spans 14 residues, from the cysteine through the phenylalanine. The sequence is cut down to CDR3 DNA, 42 bases in frame from base 1. Looking up the germline V gene (reference sequence) yields CDR1 LNHDA and CDR2 SQIVND. The sample comprised whole blood. The chain employs TRBV19 and TRBJ2-7, with 11 bases in between that match TRBD1. This TCR was recovered from an adult who was a healthcare worker with PCR-confirmed SARS-CoV-2 infection or an uninfected control (not recorded which). This receptor has the CDR3 CASTGTGGSYEQYF. The bases are TGTGCCAGTACCGGGACAGGGGGATCCTACGAGCAGTACTTC.